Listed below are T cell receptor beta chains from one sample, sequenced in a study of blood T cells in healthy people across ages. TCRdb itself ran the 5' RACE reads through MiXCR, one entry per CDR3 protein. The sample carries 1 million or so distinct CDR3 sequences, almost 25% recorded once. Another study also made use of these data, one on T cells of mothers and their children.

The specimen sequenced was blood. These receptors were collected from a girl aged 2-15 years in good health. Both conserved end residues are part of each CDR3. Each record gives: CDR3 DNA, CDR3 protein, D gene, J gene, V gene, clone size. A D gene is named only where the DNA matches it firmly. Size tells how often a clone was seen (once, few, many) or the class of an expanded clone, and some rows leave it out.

TGCAGCGTTGTACACAAGTGGGACACTGAAGCTTTCTTT	CSVVHKWDTEAFF	.	TRBJ1-1	TRBV29-1	.
TGTGCCAGCAGCTCACAATGGGCCCGCGAGCAGTACTTC	CASSSQWAREQYF	.	TRBJ2-7	TRBV7-8	.
TGCGCCAGCAGCTTGGAACAGGGCGGAGGTTCACCCCTCCACTTT	CASSLEQGGGSPLHF	.	TRBJ1-6	TRBV5-1	.
TGCAGTGCTAGGGGTCCTAGCGATACGCAGTATTTT	CSARGPSDTQYF	.	TRBJ2-3	TRBV20-1	.
TGCGCCAGCAGCCAAGACCAGAGCACAGATACGCAGTATTTT	CASSQDQSTDTQYF	.	TRBJ2-3	TRBV4-1	.
TGTGCCAGCAGCTTAGGTCTCCTCACCGGGGAGCTGTTTTTT	CASSLGLLTGELFF	.	TRBJ2-2	TRBV7-9	.
TGCAGTGCCGTAGGGACTGACGAGGGGAACATCCAGTACTTC	CSAVGTDEGNIQYF	.	TRBJ2-4	TRBV20-1	.
TGTGCCAGCAGTTCATCGAGACTAGCGGGGGCCCGAGATACGCAGTATTTT	CASSSSRLAGARDTQYF	TRBD2	TRBJ2-3	TRBV27	few
TGTGCCAGCAGCCCACCCAAGGCGGGAGAGCAGTTCTTC	CASSPPKAGEQFF	.	TRBJ2-1	TRBV3-1	.
TGTGCCACCCGATTACAGGGTAACACCGGGGAGCTGTTTTTT	CATRLQGNTGELFF	.	TRBJ2-2	TRBV6-5	few
TGTGCCAGCAGTTTCGCGGATCACTTC	CASSFADHF	.	TRBJ2-7	TRBV12-3/TRBV12-4	few
TGTGCCAGCAGCTCGGTCCTCAATGAGCAGTTCTTC	CASSSVLNEQFF	.	TRBJ2-1	TRBV11-2	.
TGTGCCAGCAGCGATTTGATACTCGAGGGGGCCCTTATACTAAAGAACTATGGCTACACCTTC	CASSDLILEGALILKNYGYTF	TRBD1	TRBJ1-2	TRBV11-1	.
TGTGCCAGCAGTTTATCCCTCAGAGGGACCCAGTACTTC	CASSLSLRGTQYF	.	TRBJ2-5	TRBV27	few
TGCGCCAGCAGCCAAGATCTACAGGGAGGTGGGGAGACCCAGTACTTC	CASSQDLQGGGETQYF	.	TRBJ2-5	TRBV4-3	few
TGCGCCAGCAGCTTGGAGGCCCTACTAGCGGGAAGCTACGAGCAGTACTTC	CASSLEALLAGSYEQYF	TRBD2	TRBJ2-7	TRBV5-1	few
TGTGCCAGCAGTTCCGGAAACGACAATGAGCAGTTCTTC	CASSSGNDNEQFF	.	TRBJ2-1	TRBV27	few
TGTGCCAGCAGCTTATATCTGAGCTCCGGGGCCAACGTCCTGACTTTC	CASSLYLSSGANVLTF	.	TRBJ2-6	TRBV7-9	few
TGCAGCGCCGCACGGGGGGCGAGAGAGACCCAGTACTTC	CSAARGARETQYF	.	TRBJ2-5	TRBV29-1	few
TGCGCCAGCAGCCAAGAGGGGGGGAGGAACACTGAAGCTTTCTTT	CASSQEGGRNTEAFF	.	TRBJ1-1	TRBV4-3	few
TGTGCCAGCAGTGTAGACGGGACAGGATTTGATGAGCAGTTCTTC	CASSVDGTGFDEQFF	TRBD1	TRBJ2-1	TRBV6-1	.
TGTGCCAGCAGTGCGGCTAGCGGGGCCCAAGAGACCCAGTACTTC	CASSAASGAQETQYF	TRBD2	TRBJ2-5	TRBV2	many
TGTGCCAGCAGCCCGCTGGGGGGGGCTAATGAAAAACTGTTTTTT	CASSPLGGANEKLFF	.	TRBJ1-4	TRBV27	few
TGCAGCGTTGACGGGGGAAAGGGGCGAGGAGGAGAGACCCAGTACTTC	CSVDGGKGRGGETQYF	.	TRBJ2-5	TRBV29-1	.
TGTGCCAGCTCAGGGGGACTAGCGGGTGCGTGGGAGCAGTACTTC	CASSGGLAGAWEQYF	TRBD2	TRBJ2-7	TRBV28	.
TGTGCCAGCAGAGTTTCTAGCGGGGGGACCCAGTACTTC	CASRVSSGGTQYF	TRBD2	TRBJ2-5	TRBV25-1	few
TGCAGTGCTAGAGATCCCCTAGCGGGAACCCTCTACAATGAGCAGTTCTTC	CSARDPLAGTLYNEQFF	TRBD2	TRBJ2-1	TRBV20-1	few
TGTGCCAGCAGTCCTCATAGGACTAGCGGAGCCGGGGAGCTGTTTTTT	CASSPHRTSGAGELFF	TRBD2	TRBJ2-2	TRBV4-2	.
TGTGCCAGCAGCTTGGTCAAGGAGACAGGGCCTTTAACCTACGAGCAGTACTTC	CASSLVKETGPLTYEQYF	TRBD1	TRBJ2-7	TRBV5-6	.
TGTGCCAGCAGCTTAGCGCATGGGTCCGGGGAAGGCTACACCTTC	CASSLAHGSGEGYTF	.	TRBJ1-2	TRBV7-9	.
TGTGCCAGCAGTTCGACTAGTGGCGAGCAGTTCTTC	CASSSTSGEQFF	.	TRBJ2-1	TRBV6-5	few
TGCAGTGCTATAGCGGGACAACGATACAATGAGCAGTTCTTC	CSAIAGQRYNEQFF	TRBD2	TRBJ2-1	TRBV20-1	few
TGTGCCAGCAGCCCAGTACCGGGACAGCTAGCCAAAAACATTCAGTACTTC	CASSPVPGQLAKNIQYF	TRBD1	TRBJ2-4	TRBV11-2	.
TGCGCCAGCAGCCAAGAACCGGGGGTGATAGCCAAAAACATTCAGTACTTC	CASSQEPGVIAKNIQYF	.	TRBJ2-4	TRBV4-3	.
TGTGCCAGCAGCTTAGGCTTCCGAAAAGAGACCCAGTACTTC	CASSLGFRKETQYF	.	TRBJ2-5	TRBV7-9	.
TGCGCCAGCAGCCAAGATAGGGGGGCTCTCTACGAGCAGTACTTC	CASSQDRGALYEQYF	.	TRBJ2-7	TRBV4-3	few
TGCAGTGCGGGACTAGCGGGATCTTTAGCCAAAAACATTCAGTACTTC	CSAGLAGSLAKNIQYF	TRBD2	TRBJ2-4	TRBV20-1	few
TGTGCCAGCAGTAAGCCCGGGACAGGGGGCTCCTACGAGCAGTACTTC	CASSKPGTGGSYEQYF	TRBD1	TRBJ2-7	TRBV6-2/TRBV6-3	.
TGCGCCAGCAGCCTACTACCGACAGGGGTCTCCTACGAGCAGTACTTC	CASSLLPTGVSYEQYF	TRBD1	TRBJ2-7	TRBV5-1	.
TGCGCCAGCAGCCAGTTTGGGACTAGCGTCACCGGGGAGCTGTTTTTT	CASSQFGTSVTGELFF	TRBD2	TRBJ2-2	TRBV4-1	few
TGTGCCAGTAGGCGAGCAAGACAGGGGGAAAACTATGGCTACACCTTC	CASRRARQGENYGYTF	TRBD1	TRBJ1-2	TRBV19	.
TGCAGCGTTGTATCAGGGGCCTCCGAGCAGTACTTC	CSVVSGASEQYF	.	TRBJ2-7	TRBV29-1	.
TGTGCCAGCGGGGACGGGGAGGGCTACACCTTC	CASGDGEGYTF	.	TRBJ1-2	TRBV27	.
TGTGCCAGCATCTGGCGGACAGCCCTTGGTGGCTACACCTTC	CASIWRTALGGYTF	.	TRBJ1-2	TRBV13	.
TGTGCCAGTAGTATTTGGGCTAGCGGGGGGACCCAGTACTTC	CASSIWASGGTQYF	TRBD2	TRBJ2-5	TRBV19	.
TGTGCCAGCAGCGTGGGAGGTCACAATGAGCAGTTCTTC	CASSVGGHNEQFF	.	TRBJ2-1	TRBV4-2	many
TGTGCCAGCAGCTTGATCCTAGCGGTTCAAGAGACCCAGTACTTC	CASSLILAVQETQYF	TRBD2	TRBJ2-5	TRBV5-6	few
TGTGCCAGCAGTGAACGAAGAGGATCTCAGCCCCAGCATTTT	CASSERRGSQPQHF	.	TRBJ1-5	TRBV6-1	.